This note documents a single T cell receptor beta chain sequence. This clonotype was seen only a few times. Its cognate antigen has yet to be identified. No much larger clone is present one base from it, and per-base qualities are unavailable. The sample belongs to a study of HIV-infected patients and healthy controls (dated by TCRdb to between 2013 and 2015). Concerning the study at large: CD4 counts were modestly but significantly increased in most of the 16 patients after three months of therapy, but they remained below normal ranges. No consistent shift in CD8 counts was seen during early therapy, whereas a slight rise was seen in the CD4:CD8 ratio. After a further year of therapy, viral load was undetectable in all patients, having already become undetectable in 11 of 16 patients by the second bleed. Relative to controls, total CDR3 counts per chain did not differ significantly, and patients lacked overall T-cell lymphocytopenia. The question the study tested was whether immune perturbation and reconstitution could be captured by deep TCR repertoire sequencing of small blood samples from HIV patients. Overall results and qualifications from the work: More CDR3s were shared between individuals among healthy controls than among HIV+ patients, as measured by Jaccard index and by the count of highly shared sequences. Processing was restricted to sixteen HIV-infected individuals, which the authors judged to be a major constraint on the generalizability of the findings. The use of whole blood limited sequencing depth and precluded separation of the dynamics of distinct T-cell subpopulations. Significantly higher mean Gini indices were seen in HIV-infected repertoires than in controls, possibly reflecting oligoclonality. The study cohorts differed slightly in age and sex profile, but those differences did not account for the observed differences in diversity. Donor HLA types were not determined in the study. Healthy control repertoires showed roughly threefold more distinct CDR3s and higher Shannon diversity than untreated HIV+ repertoires. During therapy, a significant decrease in frequency was seen for HIV-associated CDR3s, whereas no significant change was found for CMV-associated CDR3s, although most of them became more frequent. The pairing of alpha and beta chains was not determined in the samples. Compared with controls, HIV-infected patients showed significantly different mean usage of eight alpha and eight beta V genes. Differing numbers of distinct sequences in patients and controls hindered comparison, and size-matching assigned excessive weight to rare events in the HIV-infected data. MAIT cell alpha-chain CDR3s were found at high frequency in healthy controls but were severely depleted in HIV+ repertoires. Only two to three months of therapy was reflected in the treated samples, a period arguably too short to observe immune reconstitution given low adult thymic output. In HIV-infected patients, the apparent post-therapy recovery of the Gini index was not replicated in size-matched repertoire data.

Based on the germline V gene, the CDR1 and CDR2 sequences are MNHNS and SASEGT. The CDR3 runs 15 amino acids, cysteine and phenylalanine included. Just CDR3 DNA is preserved here, 45 bases in frame from base 1. Trimming removed 0 bases from V and 8 bases from J; the gene matches leave 8 bases unexplained. Follow-up blood from HIV-infected patients was collected roughly three months, about 14 weeks, after antiretroviral therapy began. Since whole blood was used without any cell fractionation, the repertoire reflected all peripheral T cells in unsorted form. For RNA extraction, 2.5 to 3 ml of peripheral blood was drawn into Tempus tubes. Patients were deemed ineligible for enrollment if they had febrile or AIDS-related illness, tumors, hepatitis B or C coinfection, immunomodulatory therapy, recent vaccination or treatment interruptions. Residual genomic DNA was removed with the TURBO-DNase kit and globin mRNA was depleted with GLOBINclear.

500 ng RNA was reverse transcribed with SuperScript III using primers against the alpha and beta constant regions. Separate libraries for the alpha and beta chains were generated through chain-specific third strand synthesis that incorporated multiplexing indices. To avoid primer bias, the protocol used one single primer pair to amplify every rearrangement within a chain, and the protocol also attached molecular barcodes to each cDNA molecule. The SP2 sequencing primer site and a random hexamer were carried on a 5' RACE adapter, to which purified cDNA was joined by T4 RNA Ligase 1. The authors primed second strand synthesis from the SP2 site with Phusion polymerase and used slow temperature ramps to favor optimal annealing. The 12-nucleotide barcode on each molecule comprised two random hexamer sequences, both introduced before amplification and concatenated. A short first PCR added P5 and P7 adapter elements plus a second index, followed by an approximately 25-cycle amplification PCR with P5s and P7 primers. Libraries received about 25 PCR cycles in total, were quantified on a Qubit, sized on a Bioanalyzer, and diluted to about 4 nM. Normalized libraries were sequenced on an Illumina MiSeq with 2 x 250 paired-end kits. Into 7.5 to 10 ul Tris-Cl, the reverse transcription reactions were eluted following cleanup on MinElute columns. Adapter ligations were incubated for 20 to 25 hours at 16 degrees C and subsequently purified with AMPure XP beads at a 1:1 ratio. The paper's data handling went like this. A modified Decombinator that output V, J, insert and barcode information was used to process the demultiplexed FASTQ files. Sequences sharing a barcode but differing from the dominant sequence were discarded as errors, and barcodes clustered at Levenshtein distance 3 were counted to estimate original cDNA molecules. For downstream analyses, the R packages ineq, vegan, igraph and RCytoscape were used, along with IMGT nomenclature and CDR3 definitions. V gene usage was computed over distinct sequences, each TCR counted once to avoid skew from clonal expansion. Unique CDR3 amino acid sequences within a donor were connected in similarity networks whenever two sequences differed by a single Levenshtein edit. Published HIV-specific CDR3s (about 90 alpha, 650 to 850 beta) and CMV-specific CDR3s (more than 12 alpha, 250 or so beta) were compiled and searched for in the repertoires. It was shown by random subsampling to size-matched repertoires that the decreased diversity of patients was not caused by their lower sequence numbers. TCRdb reprocessed the public reads (quality trimming at Q25 with fastp, clone calling with MiXCR) and kept in-frame beta chains. CDR3 protein sequences are deduplicated, and each keeps its most common genes and DNA. The V and J calls reflect TCRdb's pipeline rather than the authors' work. Counted in this sample were 18,000 or so distinct CDR3 sequences; 7.5% to 10% of them appeared once. Jointly, the top ten make up 20% to 25% of the sample.

Sample: blood, taken during antiretroviral therapy. The rearranged segments are TRBV6-1 and TRBJ2-7, with 9 junctional bases fitting TRBD1. The clonotype comes from an adult with HIV infection. The bases are TGTGCCAGCAGTGAAGCGACCGGGACAGGGTCAAAGCAGTACTTC. Protein translation: CASSEATGTGSKQYF.